Below are 28 T cell receptor beta chains sequenced from a single sample in a study of OX40 agonist ivuxolimab in advanced cancers. The repertoire was sequenced with immunoSEQ multiplex PCR; TCRdb's copy has only in-frame clones and lacks some. The sample lists tens of thousands of clones, more than 80% occurring once. The sample in question was CD4+ or CD8+ T cells sorted from blood, obtained in a trial of the OX40 agonist ivuxolimab. All receptors derive from an adult with an advanced solid tumor such as melanoma, head and neck, liver or kidney cancer.

This chain joins TRBV27 and TRBJ2-3; TRBD1 matches 7 bases. J was trimmed by 5 bases and V by 5 bases; bases with no gene match: 4. The CDR3 consists of 13 residues. CDR1 and CDR2 (germline): MNHEY, SMNVEV (reference sequence). The CDR3 sequence: CASSKPGGDTQYF. In DNA form, the CDR3 reads TGTGCCAGCAGTAAACCAGGGGGAGATACGCAGTATTTT.

The rearrangement joins TRBV5-5 to TRBJ1-1, with a possible D match to TRBD1 (6 bases). V lost 5 bases, J lost 6 bases, and 20 bases lay in between. This CDR3 is 15 amino acids long. Germline V gives CDR1 SGHKS, CDR2 YYEKEE (reference sequence). CDR3 DNA: TGTGCCAGCAGGAAGACAGGCCAGGGAGGAGCTGAAGCTTTCTTT. This encodes CASRKTGQGGAEAFF.

J is TRBJ2-5 and V is TRBV10-3, with D uncertain. The V end was cut by 8 bases, the J end by 1 base, with 8 bases between. Germline V CDR1 and CDR2: ENHRY, SYGVKD. This CDR3 spans 12 amino acids. This chain's CDR3 is CAIGRSQETQYF. DNA for the CDR3: TGTGCCATCGGACGGTCCCAAGAGACCCAGTACTTC.

The chain carries TRBV21-1 and TRBJ2-7; TRBD2 is taken as the D call from the table, unchecked against the DNA. TRBV21-1 is a pseudogene locus. The length of the CDR3 is 11 residues. The DNA of the CDR3 is TGTGCCAGCAGCAAGAGGGACGAGCAGTACTTC. This encodes CASSKRDEQYF.

This CDR3 reads CASSLYWNQPQHF. The CDR3 nucleotides read TGTGCCAGCAGTTTATATTGGAATCAGCCCCAGCATTTT. The V call is TRBV27, the J call TRBJ1-5; D unresolved. Trimming stripped 1 base from V and 4 bases from J, with 5 bases between. Looked up from germline, CDR1 is MNHEY and CDR2 is SMNVEV (reference sequence). The CDR3 runs to 13 residues.

This clone was picked up a small number of times. The V call is TRBV7-8, the J call TRBJ2-7; TRBD1 matches at 8 bases. The CDR3 loop spans 17 amino acids. CDR1 is SGHVS, CDR2 FQNEAQ, per germline. V lost 5 bases, J lost 3 bases, and 15 bases stayed unmatched. CDR3 sequence reads: CASSATIRQGWDYEQYF. The CDR3 DNA reads as TGTGCCAGCAGCGCCACCATCCGACAGGGGTGGGACTACGAGCAGTACTTC.

This clone was observed a handful of times. This chain connects TRBV7-2 to TRBJ2-6, with TRBD1 identical over 10 bases. This CDR3 contains 16 residues. Trimming removed 3 bases from V and 2 bases from J; junction bases left unmatched: 1. CDR1 is SGHTA, CDR2 FQGNSA, per germline. The DNA of the CDR3 is TGTGCCAGCAGCTTGGGGACAGGGGCTGGGGCCAACGTCCTGACTTTC. It codes for CASSLGTGAGANVLTF.

The chain employs TRBV28 and TRBJ1-1, with 7 bases that match TRBD1. This CDR3 contains 13 residues. J gave up 3 bases and V 3 bases, and 1 base lay outside the gene matches. Germline V lookup: CDR1 MDHEN, CDR2 SYDVKM. CDR3 nucleotide sequence: TGTGCCAGCAGTTTTCAGGGGGACACTGAAGCTTTCTTT. Translation gives CASSFQGDTEAFF. The full variable domain, its missing parts supplied by reference TRBV28 and TRBJ1-1, is DVKVTQSSRYLVKRTGEKVFLECVQDMDHENMFWYRQDPGLGLRLIYFSYDVKMKEKGDIPEGYSVSREKKERFSLILESASTNQTSMYLCASSFQGDTEAFFGQGTRLTVV.

This rearrangement joins TRBV30 to TRBJ2-1; D remains ambiguous. Germline CDR1 reads GTSNPN; CDR2 reads SVGIG (reference sequence). The CDR3 has 12 residues. V was clipped by 0 bases and J by 6 bases, with 6 bases between them. Here the CDR3 reads CAWSVRGNEQFF. CDR3 in DNA: TGTGCCTGGAGTGTACGCGGCAATGAGCAGTTCTTC.

V and J are TRBV7-6 and TRBJ2-7; 13 bases agree with TRBD2. V gave up 5 bases and J gave up 5 bases; unmatched junction bases: 18. Per the germline V gene, CDR1 is SGHVS and CDR2 is FNYEAQ. The CDR3 runs 19 residues. The CDR3 loop is CASSHPMVPGLAGQHEQYF. The CDR3 DNA sequence: TGTGCCAGCAGCCATCCCATGGTGCCGGGACTAGCGGGACAGCACGAGCAGTACTTC.

The chain joins TRBV6-1 to TRBJ2-1, with D perhaps matching TRBD1 (5 bases). V lost 1 base and J 7 bases, leaving 23 bases between the germline ends. Germline lookup yields CDR1 MNHNS and CDR2 SASEGT. This CDR3 region has 18 residues. This chain's CDR3 is CASSEVLWTRPTVNEQFF. The DNA of the CDR3 is TGTGCCAGCAGTGAAGTACTGTGGACACGACCCACAGTGAATGAGCAGTTCTTC.

The genes are TRBV6-5 and TRBJ1-1; D possibly corresponds to TRBD1 (5 bases). CDR1 and CDR2 from the germline V gene are MNHEY and SVGAGI. CDR3 length: 13 amino acids. Trimming stripped 8 bases from V and 2 bases from J, with 12 bases between. CDR3 loop: CASGGDRNTEAFF. CDR3 coding DNA: TGTGCCAGCGGAGGAGACAGAAACACTGAAGCTTTCTTT.

This clone has a single count. V is TRBV5-1 and J is TRBJ2-1, with TRBD2 as a possible D gene (5 bases). This CDR3 spans 13 amino acids. V was clipped by 4 bases and J by 5 bases, with 10 bases between them. In germline, CDR1 is SGHRS, CDR2 YFSETQ. The CDR3 spells CASSNSVNNEQFF. CDR3 sequence (DNA): TGCGCCAGCAGCAATAGCGTAAACAATGAGCAGTTCTTC.

This chain links TRBV30 with TRBJ2-1, with D unresolved. The V end lost 4 bases, the J end lost 7 bases, and 14 bases lay between the germline ends. The CDR3 is 13 amino acids. Germline V lookup: CDR1 GTSNPN, CDR2 SVGIG (reference sequence). DNA for the CDR3: TGTGCCTGGACAGTTATAAATAAGAATGAGCAGTTCTTC. Its protein is CAWTVINKNEQFF.

The V call is TRBV7-3, the J call TRBJ2-3; 10 bases are a match to TRBD2. The CDR3 length is 15 residues. V lost 5 bases, J lost 1 base, and 3 bases stayed unmatched. In germline, CDR1 is SGHTA, CDR2 FQGTGA. The CDR3 is CASSPGTSGTDTQYF. The CDR3 DNA reads TGTGCCAGCAGCCCAGGGACTAGCGGCACAGATACGCAGTATTTT.

The rearrangement joins TRBV15 to TRBJ1-2, with no clear D. CDR1 is LNHNV and CDR2 is YYDKDF in the germline V gene (reference sequence). Deletions cut 0 bases from V and 4 bases from J, with 9 bases between. The CDR3 has 14 amino acids. The CDR3 reads CATSRDRTAYGYTF. In DNA, the CDR3 is TGTGCCACCAGCAGAGATCGGACGGCCTATGGCTACACCTTC.

The chain employs TRBV5-4 and TRBJ2-7; 11 nucleotides line up with TRBD2. With 4 bases clipped from V and 3 bases from J, the junction kept 6 bases outside the gene matches. CDR3 length equals 15 residues. In germline, CDR1 is SGHNT, CDR2 YYREEE (reference sequence). In DNA form, the CDR3 reads TGTGCCAGCAGCCCGGGACTAGCGGCTAACTACGAGCAGTACTTC. Translated, it gives CASSPGLAANYEQYF.

This rearrangement joins TRBV6-6 to TRBJ2-2; D is perhaps TRBD1 or TRBD2 (5 bases each). Germline V gene lookup returns CDR1 MNHNY and CDR2 SVGAGI (reference sequence). V lost 4 bases, J lost 8 bases, and 20 bases lay in between. The CDR3 extends over 16 amino acids. In DNA, the CDR3 is TGTGCCAGCAGTTGGGGACCCCCCGTAGATCTAGGGGAGCTGTTTTTT. Protein: CASSWGPPVDLGELFF.

The chain links TRBV27 to TRBJ2-5, with 8 positions matching TRBD1. J gave up 13 bases and V 3 bases, and 4 bases lay outside the gene matches. The CDR3 contains 11 residues. CDR1 MNHEY and CDR2 SMNVEV come from the germline V gene (reference sequence). CDR3 bases: TGTGCCAGCAGTTTCGGACAGGGCTGGTACTTC. It specifies CASSFGQGWYF.

V gene TRBV7-9 combines with J gene TRBJ2-3; 7 bases fit TRBD1. The J segment lost 6 bases and the V segment lost 1 base, leaving 4 bases of the junction unmatched. Germline V gene data show CDR1 as SEHNR and CDR2 as FQNEAQ (reference sequence). This CDR3 region has 14 residues. Here the CDR3 reads CASSLGARGDTQYF. DNA of the CDR3: TGTGCCAGCAGCTTAGGAGCCAGGGGGGATACGCAGTATTTT.

The chain recombines TRBV7-2 with TRBJ2-3; D may be TRBD2 (6 bases). The CDR3 loop spans 15 amino acids. Trimming took off 0 bases at V and 5 bases at J, with 12 bases between the two ends. CDR1 and CDR2 (germline): SGHTA, FQGNSA. The CDR3 DNA follows: TGTGCCAGCAGCTTAGCAGGAGGGCCGGGAGATACGCAGTATTTT. It codes for CASSLAGGPGDTQYF.

The V gene is TRBV7-2, the J gene TRBJ1-5; no firm D call. CDR3 size: 13 residues. Trimming cost V 1 base and J 1 base, with 2 bases left between them. CDR1 SGHTA and CDR2 FQGNSA come from the germline V gene. CDR3 in amino acids: CASSLVSNQPQHF. The CDR3 DNA reads as TGTGCCAGCAGCTTAGTGAGCAATCAGCCCCAGCATTTT.

This chain links TRBV27 with TRBJ2-5; 8 bases are shared with TRBD2. There are 11 residues in the CDR3. With V trimmed by 7 bases and J by 5 bases, 0 bases remained unmatched. Per germline, CDR1 MNHEY and CDR2 SMNVEV (reference sequence). This chain's CDR3 is CASKREETQYF. The DNA of the CDR3 is TGTGCCAGCAAGCGGGAGGAGACCCAGTACTTC.

This chain joins TRBV27 and TRBJ2-7; 12 bases line up with TRBD2. CDR1 and CDR2 (germline): MNHEY, SMNVEV (reference sequence). This CDR3 contains 16 residues. The junction had 6 bases not matched to a gene; V was cut back by 3 bases and J by 3 bases. As DNA, the CDR3 is TGTGCCAGCAGTTTGGAGACGACTAGCGGGGGCTACGAGCAGTACTTC. Translation gives CASSLETTSGGYEQYF.

The chain combines TRBV5-4 with TRBJ1-1, with unresolved D. The CDR3 spans 16 residues. Looked up from germline, CDR1 is SGHNT and CDR2 is YYREEE (reference sequence). Trimming shortened V by 0 bases and J by 0 bases, and 12 bases separated the two germline ends. The CDR3 bases are TGTGCCAGCAGCTTGGGGGCAGGCTCGGTGAACACTGAAGCTTTCTTT. It yields the protein CASSLGAGSVNTEAFF. Supplemented by reference TRBV5-4 and TRBJ1-1, the full variable domain reads ETGVTQSPTHLIKTRGQQVTLRCSSQSGHNTVSWYQQALGQGPQFIFQYYREEENGRGNFPPRFSGLQFPNYSSELNVNALELDDSALYLCASSLGAGSVNTEAFFGQGTRLTVV.

The chain couples TRBV27 to TRBJ2-7; weak D call: TRBD2 (6 bases). Germline values: CDR1 MNHEY, CDR2 SMNVEV (reference sequence). V gave up 2 bases and J gave up 7 bases, with 15 bases separating them. This CDR3 region has 14 residues. Here the CDR3 reads CASSLGGTLGEQYF. In DNA form, the CDR3 reads TGTGCCAGCAGTTTAGGCGGGACCTTGGGGGAGCAGTACTTC.

This clone came up once. The rearrangement uses TRBV9 and TRBJ1-2; TRBD1 aligns across 8 bases. The germline CDR1 and CDR2 sequences are SGDLS and YYNGEE. The CDR3 contains 15 residues. V dropped 0 bases and J dropped 4; count of bases not matched to a gene: 5. CDR3 sequence (DNA): TGTGCCAGCAGCGTAGAAACAGGGGGGGGCTATGGCTACACCTTC. It yields the protein CASSVETGGGYGYTF.

Only one count was recorded for this clone. The chain has TRBV5-8 and TRBJ1-5; 8 nucleotides line up with TRBD1. Germline assignment: CDR1 SGHTS and CDR2 YDEGEE. V was clipped by 4 bases and J by 11 bases; unmatched bases: 8. This CDR3 spans 13 amino acids. CDR3 residues: CASSRTGSLAQHF. The CDR3 DNA follows: TGTGCCAGCAGCAGGACAGGGTCTTTGGCCCAGCATTTT.